This TCR beta chain was observed in a study of beta chain features in type 1 diabetes. This clone turned up a few times. Germline loops: CDR1 LNHDA, CDR2 SQIVND (reference sequence). The CDR3 has 15 residues. The trim removed 9 bases at V and 7 bases at J, leaving 9 bases unmatched. The isolated RNA, all of it, was reverse transcribed, so expressed TCRB transcripts were what got sequenced. Libraries were prepared by immunoSEQ multiplex PCR; TCRdb keeps only in-frame clonotypes and omits some of them. The sample lists under 200,000 clones; approximately 9.9% were seen once. The specimen sequenced was central memory CD4+ T cells from blood. The rearrangement uses TRBV19 and TRBJ2-6; TRBD1 aligns across 10 bases. The receptor's source is a woman younger than 35 in good health. The CDR3 coding sequence is TGTGCCAGCCGGGACAGGGGTAATGCTGCCAACGTCCTGACTTTC. It encodes CASRDRGNAANVLTF.